The rows below give T cell receptor beta chains drawn from one sample of a study of shared clonotypes between healthy human individuals. Libraries were prepared by immunoSEQ multiplex PCR; TCRdb keeps only in-frame clonotypes and omits some of them. The data contain millions of clones, about 94% of them singletons. What was sequenced was naive CD8+ T cells sorted from blood. These receptors were obtained from a young man in good health. CDR3s include the opening cysteine and the closing phenylalanine or tryptophan. Each record gives: clone size, V gene, J gene, CDR3 protein. Part of the rows lack a size; the others show once, few, many or a class for expanded clones.

NA,TRBV16,TRBJ2-5,CASSQSTNQETQYF
NA,TRBV13,TRBJ1-1,CASSIRLPTEAFF
NA,TRBV4-1,TRBJ2-7,CASSQDFPGTGDEQYF
NA,TRBV13,TRBJ2-3,CASSSRTDVYTDTQYF
NA,TRBV4-1,TRBJ2-2,CASSQQSAGTGELFF
NA,TRBV13,TRBJ2-7,CASSLSGTGGLEQYF
once,TRBV10-3,TRBJ2-5,CAISSGPGEETQYF
NA,TRBV30,TRBJ2-7,CAWMGAANEQYF
NA,TRBV7-9,TRBJ2-1,CASSSAQRAYNEQFF
NA,TRBV4-1,TRBJ1-1,CASSQTQANTEAFF
NA,TRBV19,TRBJ2-3,CASSMTGLYDTQYF
NA,TRBV5-4,TRBJ2-7,CASSSGTSDSYEQYF
NA,TRBV27,TRBJ2-1,CASSLLAASPDNEQFF
once,TRBV13,TRBJ2-7,CASSSTGLAGPYEQYF
NA,TRBV10-2,TRBJ2-3,CASSESLGGFTDTQYF
NA,TRBV7-9,TRBJ2-7,CASSPPGHPYEQYF
NA,TRBV6-5,TRBJ1-1,CASSYSPGLSNTEAFF
NA,TRBV27,TRBJ1-6,CASSLSAGASSPLHF
NA,TRBV5-1,TRBJ1-4,CASSLERGAREKLFF
NA,TRBV27,TRBJ2-2,CASSPRQSGELFF
NA,TRBV25-1,TRBJ2-7,CASSEAGGGYEQYF
NA,TRBV10-2,TRBJ2-3,CASSEGSPTDTQYF
NA,TRBV19,TRBJ1-2,CATSIFEGDAPVYGYTF
once,TRBV19,TRBJ2-1,CASSIDQLAGGPQSYNEQFF
NA,TRBV6-1,TRBJ1-6,CASSEGDGYNSPLHF
NA,TRBV11-2,TRBJ1-1,CASSLATGFTEAFF
NA,TRBV2,TRBJ1-2,CASSEWTGSYGYTF
few,TRBV11-3,TRBJ2-5,CASSTGTGAGETQYF
NA,TRBV6-5,TRBJ2-1,CASSYGLANEQFF
NA,TRBV5-5,TRBJ1-6,CASSPRTGEGDSPLHF
NA,TRBV4-1,TRBJ2-5,CASSQDRVAGGSYQETQYF
NA,TRBV27,TRBJ2-7,CASSSPAQGDYEQYF
NA,TRBV10-2,TRBJ1-4,CASSEEGVRSRKLFF
NA,TRBV29-1,TRBJ2-1,CSVEDLGKMRDEQFF
NA,TRBV30,TRBJ2-7,CAWNDGGQKYEQYF
NA,TRBV27,TRBJ1-2,CASSAWVQGALDGYTF
NA,TRBV27,TRBJ2-3,CASVGWADTQYF
NA,TRBV14,TRBJ2-3,CASSQVTGGDTQYF
NA,TRBV5-8,TRBJ2-7,CASSLRSNRYEQYF
NA,TRBV10-3,TRBJ1-2,CAISDPAGYLDGYTF
NA,TRBV4-3,TRBJ2-7,CASSQDDEGSYEQYF
NA,TRBV28,TRBJ1-5,CATQLGTGVRNQLQHF
NA,TRBV7-2,TRBJ2-1,CASSYPTSGRLSNEQFF
NA,TRBV7-9,TRBJ2-7,CASSASGGTYEQYF
NA,TRBV4-1,TRBJ2-7,CASSAREAVSYEQYF